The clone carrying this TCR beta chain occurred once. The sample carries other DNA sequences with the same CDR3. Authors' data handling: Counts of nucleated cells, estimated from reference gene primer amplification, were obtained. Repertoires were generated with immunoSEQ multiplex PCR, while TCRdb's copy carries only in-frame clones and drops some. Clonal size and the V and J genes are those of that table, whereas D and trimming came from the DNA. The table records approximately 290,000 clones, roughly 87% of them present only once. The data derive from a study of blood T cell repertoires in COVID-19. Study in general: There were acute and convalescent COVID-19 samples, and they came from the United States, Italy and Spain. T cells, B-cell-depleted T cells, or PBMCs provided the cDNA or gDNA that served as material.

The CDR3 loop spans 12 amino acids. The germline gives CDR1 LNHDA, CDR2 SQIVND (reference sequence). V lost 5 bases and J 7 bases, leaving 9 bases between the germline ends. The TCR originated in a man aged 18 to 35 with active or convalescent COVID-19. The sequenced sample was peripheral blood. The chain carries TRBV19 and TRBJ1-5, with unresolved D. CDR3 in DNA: TGTGCCAGTAGTTTGAGAGGCCAGCCCCAGCATTTT. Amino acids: CASSLRGQPQHF.